These T cell receptor beta chains were read from a single sample in a study of blood T cell repertoires in COVID-19. Method: immunoSEQ multiplex PCR; TCRdb's copy keeps in-frame clones and lacks some. The sample consists of approximately 74,000 clones, more than 75% of them appearing once. What was sequenced was peripheral blood. All receptors derive from a woman aged 55 to 70 with acute or convalescent COVID-19. Both conserved end residues are part of each CDR3. Each record gives: J gene, V gene, D gene, clone size, CDR3 DNA, CDR3 protein. D genes are given only for firm matches. Some rows have no size entry. The others give once, few or many, or a class for an expanded clone.

TRBJ1-1 TRBV18 NA NA TGTGCCAGCTCTGGAATACAGGGAAACACTGAAGCTTTCTTT CASSGIQGNTEAFF
TRBJ1-5 TRBV21-1 NA NA TGTGCCAGCAGCAAAAGGGGGACAGGACCGAATCAGCCCCAGCATTTT CASSKRGTGPNQPQHF
TRBJ2-4 TRBV14 TRBD1 NA TGTGCCAGCAGCCAAGGGGACAGGGGGAACATTCAGTACTTC CASSQGDRGNIQYF
TRBJ2-6 TRBV6-2/TRBV6-3 TRBD1 NA TGTGCCAGCAGTTCGACCTGGACAGGGGGTTTAGGTTTTGGGGCCAACGTCCTGACTTTC CASSSTWTGGLGFGANVLTF
TRBJ1-1 TRBV5-1 TRBD1 once TGCGCCAGCAGCCAGGGACAGGGGTTTACTGAAGCTTTCTTT CASSQGQGFTEAFF
TRBJ2-1 TRBV3-1/TRBV3-2 TRBD2 NA TGTGCCAGCAGCCCGACTAGCGGGAATAATGAGCAGTTCTTC CASSPTSGNNEQFF
TRBJ1-5 TRBV5-4 NA NA TGTGCCAGCAGCGCAGGGGTGTATCAGCCCCAGCATTTT CASSAGVYQPQHF
TRBJ2-5 TRBV2 TRBD2 NA TGTGCCAGCACGGATTGGGGACTAGCTGATCAAGAGACCCAGTACTTC CASTDWGLADQETQYF
TRBJ2-1 TRBV24-1 TRBD2 NA TGTGCCACCAGTGGGACTAGCGGGGGGGACTACAATGAGCAGTTCTTC CATSGTSGGDYNEQFF
TRBJ1-5 TRBV6-2/TRBV6-3 NA NA TGTGCCAGCAGTTACTCTACTGTGAGAACTCCAAAGCAGCCCCAGCATTTT CASSYSTVRTPKQPQHF
TRBJ1-2 TRBV7-9 NA NA TGTGCCAGCACGACGTTCAGGGTAACGAACTATGGCTACACCTTC CASTTFRVTNYGYTF
TRBJ1-2 TRBV6-6 NA few TGTGCCAGCAGTTACTCGGGGGAGGCGCCCTACACCTTC CASSYSGEAPYTF
TRBJ1-2 TRBV28 TRBD1 NA TGTGCCAGCAGTACAGGGGTGGACTATGGCTACACCTTC CASSTGVDYGYTF
TRBJ1-4 TRBV6-5 TRBD1 NA TGTGCCAGCAGCCGGACAGGGGGAAGGAATGAAAAACTGTTTTTT CASSRTGGRNEKLFF
TRBJ1-6 TRBV12-3/TRBV12-4 NA NA TGTGCCAGCAGTGCAGGGTATTCACCCCTCCACTTT CASSAGYSPLHF
TRBJ1-5 TRBV6-5 NA NA TGTGCCAGCAGAAAGGGGGGAGGGAGCAATCAGCCCCAGCATTTT CASRKGGGSNQPQHF
TRBJ1-3 TRBV11-2 TRBD1 NA TGTGCCAGCAGCTTAATGGGACAGTTCTCTGGAAACACCATATATTTT CASSLMGQFSGNTIYF
TRBJ2-1 TRBV6-5 NA NA TGTGCCAGCAGTCCGAACGGGGGTCTGGGTCATGAGCAGTTCTTC CASSPNGGLGHEQFF
TRBJ2-1 TRBV20-1 NA NA TGCAGTCAGGATGAACTGGATGAGCAGTTCTTC CSQDELDEQFF
TRBJ1-5 TRBV5-6 NA once TGTGCCAGCAGCAGCTACAGAACAAATCAGCCCCAGCATTTT CASSSYRTNQPQHF
TRBJ1-1 TRBV5-4 NA NA TGTGCCAGCAGCCCCACAGGGAGGGAAGGCACTGAAGCTTTCTTT CASSPTGREGTEAFF
TRBJ1-3 TRBV19 NA NA TGTGCCAGTACCCCCCAGCTCCGGGGGGGAAACACCATATATTTT CASTPQLRGGNTIYF
TRBJ2-5 TRBV5-6 TRBD1 NA TGTGCCAGCAGCCTGTTGGGACAGGGCGAAGGGCAAGAGACCCAGTACTTC CASSLLGQGEGQETQYF
TRBJ1-1 TRBV6-5 NA NA TGTGCCAGCAGTTTATTGGGAGTAGCTTTCTTT CASSLLGVAFF
TRBJ1-2 TRBV6-4 TRBD1 once TGTGCCAGCAGTGCTAGACAGGGGCCCTCGGATGGCTACACCTTC CASSARQGPSDGYTF
TRBJ2-5 TRBV10-3 NA NA TGTGCCATCAGATCCGGGACACACCAAGAGACCCAGTACTTC CAIRSGTHQETQYF
TRBJ2-2 TRBV7-2 TRBD1 NA TGTGCCAGCAGCCGCAGGACAGGGATTAACACCGGGGAGCTGTTTTTT CASSRRTGINTGELFF
TRBJ1-1 TRBV11-2 NA once TGTGCCAGCAGCTTAGTTTGGACAGTACGGAACACTGAAGCTTTCTTT CASSLVWTVRNTEAFF
TRBJ1-4 TRBV7-9 NA NA TGTGCCAGCAGCCTCGGAACTAATGAAAAACTGTTTTTT CASSLGTNEKLFF
TRBJ2-5 TRBV3-1/TRBV3-2 NA once TGTGCCAGCAGCCTTGGCGTGGGGGGAGAGACCCAGTACTTC CASSLGVGGETQYF
TRBJ2-4 TRBV10-1 TRBD2 NA TGCGCCAGCAGTGAGTCAATCGGGGGGTCCAAAAACATTCAGTACTTC CASSESIGGSKNIQYF
TRBJ1-1 TRBV2 NA NA TGTGCCAGCAAGCGGGCGGCAGATCCTATGAACACTGAAGCTTTCTTT CASKRAADPMNTEAFF
TRBJ2-3 TRBV3-1/TRBV3-2 TRBD1 NA TGTGCCAGCAGCCTCAGACAGGGGGGGCAAGATACGCAGTATTTT CASSLRQGGQDTQYF
TRBJ2-2 TRBV5-1 NA NA TGCGCCAGCAGCTTGGCCGTGGGGGGCACCGGGGAGCTGTTTTTT CASSLAVGGTGELFF
TRBJ2-1 TRBV9 TRBD2 NA TGTGCCAGCAGCGGTTCGAAGCTAGCGGGGGAAAAGCAGTTCTTC CASSGSKLAGEKQFF
TRBJ1-5 TRBV4-2 TRBD1 NA TGTGCCAGCAGCCAAGACAGGGGGCCGAATCAGCCCCAGCATTTT CASSQDRGPNQPQHF
TRBJ2-5 TRBV15 NA NA TGTGCCACCAGCAGAGAGAGGCGGGAGACCCAGTACTTC CATSRERRETQYF
TRBJ2-2 TRBV20-1 TRBD1 NA TGCAGTGCTAGTCGGACAGGGCGGGCGAACACCGGGGAGCTGTTTTTT CSASRTGRANTGELFF
TRBJ2-5 TRBV10-3 TRBD2 NA TGTGCCATCAGTGAGGGACTAGCACACCAAGAGACCCAGTACTTC CAISEGLAHQETQYF
TRBJ1-5 TRBV6-2/TRBV6-3 NA NA TGTGCCAGCAGTTACTCGATCGGGGAAAGGTCTCATCAGCCCCAGCATTTT CASSYSIGERSHQPQHF
TRBJ2-1 TRBV24-1 TRBD2 NA TGTGCCACCAGTGACTGCTCTAGCGGTGATTCCCACTACAATGAGCAGTTCTTC CATSDCSSGDSHYNEQFF
TRBJ1-5 TRBV2 NA NA TGTGCCAGCAGACAGGGATACGATAATCAGCCCCAGCATTTT CASRQGYDNQPQHF
TRBJ1-6 TRBV6-6 TRBD1 NA TGTGCCAGCAGTTTTCCGGGACAGGGAAATTCACCCCTCCACTTT CASSFPGQGNSPLHF